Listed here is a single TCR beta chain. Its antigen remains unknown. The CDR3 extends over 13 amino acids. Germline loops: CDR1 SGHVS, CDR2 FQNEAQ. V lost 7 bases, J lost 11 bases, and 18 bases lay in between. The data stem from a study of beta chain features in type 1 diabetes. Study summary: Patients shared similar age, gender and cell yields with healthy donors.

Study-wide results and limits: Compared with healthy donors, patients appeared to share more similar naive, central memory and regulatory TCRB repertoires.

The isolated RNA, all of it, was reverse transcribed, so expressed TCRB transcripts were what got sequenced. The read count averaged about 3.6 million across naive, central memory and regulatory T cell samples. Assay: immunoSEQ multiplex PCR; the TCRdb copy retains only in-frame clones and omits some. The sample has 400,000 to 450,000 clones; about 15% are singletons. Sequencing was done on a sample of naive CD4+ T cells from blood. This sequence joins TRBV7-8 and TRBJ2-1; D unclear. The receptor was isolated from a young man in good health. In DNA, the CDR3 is TGTGCCAGCAACGAGGCCTCCTCCCCCAAGCAGTTCTTC. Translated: CASNEASSPKQFF. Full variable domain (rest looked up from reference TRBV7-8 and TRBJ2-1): GAGVSQSPRYKVAKRGQDVALRCDPISGHVSLFWYQQALGQGPEFLTYFQNEAQLDKSGLPSDRFFAERPEGSVSTLKIQRTQQEDSAVYLCASNEASSPKQFFGPGTRLTVL.